These 15 T cell receptor beta chains were sequenced from one sample in a study of T-cell memory formation after mild COVID-19. Each CDR3 protein is one row after TCRdb ran MiXCR on the 5' RACE reads. The repertoire has about 470,000 distinct CDR3 sequences, 18% of them found once; the top ten carry roughly an eighth. Input material: PBMCs or a T cell subset sorted from them (not recorded which). The source is an adult woman who had mild COVID-19 (a few samples of this study predate the infection). Cell type and time point are not known.

This sequence joins TRBV4-3 and TRBJ1-2; 12 positions match TRBD1. CDR1 is LGHNA and CDR2 is YSLEER in the germline V gene. The CDR3 is 17 amino acids. Trimming took 3 bases from V and 8 from J; bases not matched to a gene: 13. The CDR3 nucleotides read TGCGCCAGCAGCCAGACGACCGGGACAGGGGGCGAATGGGGCTACACCTTC. Translating gives CASSQTTGTGGEWGYTF.

The rearrangement joins TRBV9 to TRBJ2-2; possible D gene TRBD2, 5 bases. V was trimmed by 3 bases and J by 2 bases, leaving 20 bases between them. Germline-derived CDR1 and CDR2 are SGDLS and YYNGEE. This CDR3 comprises 18 residues. The CDR3 coding sequence is TGTGCCAGCAGCGACTTTGGATACGCGGAGGTTAACACCGGGGAGCTGTTTTTT. This translates into CASSDFGYAEVNTGELFF.

The chain has TRBV12-3 or TRBV12-4 and TRBJ2-7, with D tentatively TRBD1 or TRBD2 (6 bases each). V lost 6 bases and J 5 bases, leaving 20 bases between the germline ends. This CDR3 has 15 amino acids. The CDR3 protein is CASSPLRGVGHEQYF. In DNA, the CDR3 is TGTGCCAGCAGCCCTCTGAGGGGGGTGGGTCACGAGCAGTACTTC.

In this sample, this clonotype turned up a few times. The rearrangement joins TRBV12-3 or TRBV12-4 to TRBJ2-7; D gene ambiguous. The CDR3 is made up of 13 amino acids. With 2 bases removed from V and 3 bases from J, the gap between germline ends came to 8 bases. CDR3 sequence (DNA): TGTGCCAGCAGTTTATCTGTAGGCTACGAGCAGTACTTC. It codes for CASSLSVGYEQYF.

This clonotype came up a few times. The J gene is TRBJ2-5, the V gene TRBV2; tentative D call: TRBD2 (6 bases). The CDR3 is 14 residues long. With 4 bases removed from V and 4 bases from J, the gap between germline ends came to 13 bases. Germline V CDR1 and CDR2: SNHLY, FYNNEI. The CDR3 spells CASSGRLVGETQYF. Here the CDR3 DNA reads TGTGCCAGCAGTGGTCGACTAGTTGGAGAGACCCAGTACTTC.

V gene TRBV7-2 combines with J gene TRBJ1-5, with D possibly matching TRBD1 (5 bases). This CDR3 comprises 16 residues. Germline CDR1 SGHTA, CDR2 FQGNSA. The V gene lost 1 base and the J gene lost 3 bases, with 13 bases spanning the gap. For the CDR3, the DNA is TGTGCCAGCAGCTTAGTTGGGGGAAACACCAATCAGCCCCAGCATTTT. Translating it yields CASSLVGGNTNQPQHF.

On this clonotype: At one end the junction does not follow the germline gene, possibly because of a read error. The chain links TRBV7-7 to TRBJ2-1; TRBD1 is a possible D gene (5 bases). The CDR3 has 14 residues. Per germline, CDR1 SSHAT and CDR2 FNYEAQ (reference sequence). The CDR3 DNA sequence: TGTGCTAGCAGCCTCACAGGAGATTACAATGAGCAGTTCTTC. It encodes CASSLTGDYNEQFF.

The chain uses TRBV5-5 and TRBJ1-4; TRBD1 might be the D (5 bases). The V end was cut by 4 bases, the J end by 7 bases, with 14 bases between. Germline CDR1 SGHKS, CDR2 YYEKEE (reference sequence). CDR3 length: 14 amino acids. CDR3 DNA sequence: TGTGCCAGCAGCGGGGGGAGCTGGGGTGAAAAACTGTTTTTT. It codes for CASSGGSWGEKLFF.

This sequence joins TRBV12-3 or TRBV12-4 and TRBJ2-1, with 10 bases aligning to TRBD2. The CDR3 has 15 amino acids. V trimming: 6 bases; J trimming: 6 bases; junction bases outside the gene matches: 8. CDR3 sequence (DNA): TGTGCCAGCAGCCGAGCGGGGGGGGAGGGCAATGAGCAGTTCTTC. As protein: CASSRAGGEGNEQFF.

This sequence joins TRBV18 and TRBJ2-5; no reliable D call. Trimming cost V 1 base and J 5 bases, with 5 bases left between them. The CDR3 covers 12 residues. Per germline, CDR1 KGHSH and CDR2 LQKENI. The CDR3 loop is CASSPRAETQYF. CDR3 sequence (DNA): TGTGCCAGCTCACCACGTGCGGAGACCCAGTACTTC.

This clonotype has just a few counts. J is TRBJ2-2 and V is TRBV5-1, with D perhaps matching TRBD1 (6 bases). CDR3 size: 15 residues. Germline V gene sequence: CDR1 SGHRS, CDR2 YFSETQ. V was clipped by 3 bases and J by 0 bases, with 9 bases between them. DNA for the CDR3: TGCGCCAGCAGCTCGGGACACACGAACACCGGGGAGCTGTTTTTT. It codes for CASSSGHTNTGELFF.

This clonotype has ten or more counts. The rearrangement links TRBV7-9 to TRBJ2-7; D not certain. V lost 1 base, J lost 2 bases, and 3 bases lay in between. The length of the CDR3 is 12 residues. Germline lookup yields CDR1 SEHNR and CDR2 FQNEAQ (reference sequence). The CDR3 sequence: CASSLETYEQYF. The CDR3 DNA is TGTGCCAGCAGCTTAGAAACCTACGAGCAGTACTTC.

The CDR3: CASSQDPGVNTEAFF. For the CDR3, the DNA is TGTGCCAGCAGCCAAGATCCAGGGGTGAACACTGAAGCTTTCTTT. The J gene is TRBJ1-1, the V gene TRBV14; a weak D match, TRBD1 (6 bases). The V and J ends lost 0 bases and 0 bases respectively, with 8 bases between them. There are 15 residues in the CDR3. Germline values: CDR1 SGHDN, CDR2 FVKESK.

The J gene is TRBJ1-1, the V gene TRBV6-1; D is uncertain. Trimming cost V 4 bases and J 1 base, with 4 bases left between them. CDR3 length: 12 amino acids. Germline V gene data show CDR1 as MNHNS and CDR2 as SASEGT. The CDR3 loop is CASSGANTEAFF. CDR3 bases: TGTGCCAGCAGTGGAGCGAACACTGAAGCTTTCTTT.

The V and J genes are TRBV20-1 and TRBJ2-2, with TRBD1 identical over 7 bases. Germline V lookup: CDR1 DFQATT, CDR2 SNEGSKA (reference sequence). The CDR3 has 14 residues. The V gene end was trimmed by 2 bases and the J gene end by 5 bases; junction bases not matched to a gene: 5. CDR3 sequence: CSARPGGSTGELFF. As DNA, the CDR3 is TGCAGTGCTAGACCAGGGGGATCGACCGGGGAGCTGTTTTTT.